One and the same sample provided the 30 T cell receptor beta chains below, sequenced in a study of T-cell memory formation after mild COVID-19. TCRdb reanalysed the 5' RACE reads using MiXCR and keeps one entry per CDR3 protein. The repertoire holds about 44,000 distinct CDR3 sequences, with approximately 7% as singletons. Sequencing was performed on PBMCs or a T cell subset sorted from them (not recorded which). All receptors derive from a man in his late teens or twenties who had mild COVID-19 (a few samples of this study predate the infection). Cell type and time point are not known.

The chain has TRBV24-1 and TRBJ2-5; TRBD2 matches 12 bases. Germline V gives CDR1 KGHDR, CDR2 SFDVKD. The CDR3 contains 16 residues. The trim removed 3 bases at V and 2 bases at J, leaving 3 bases unmatched. The CDR3 reads CATSDPTSGRQETQYF. Here the CDR3 DNA reads TGTGCCACCAGTGATCCGACTAGCGGGAGACAAGAGACCCAGTACTTC.

The chain has TRBV4-3 and TRBJ1-2; TRBD1 is a possible D gene (5 bases). Trimming shortened V by 0 bases and J by 8 bases, and 10 bases separated the two germline ends. CDR3 length: 13 amino acids. Germline V lookup: CDR1 LGHNA, CDR2 YSLEER. For the CDR3, the DNA is TGCGCCAGCAGCCAAGAATCAGGGACCGGCTACACCTTC. The encoded protein is CASSQESGTGYTF.

This clonotype was seen more than once but under ten times. V gene TRBV6-5 combines with J gene TRBJ2-6; TRBD1 matches at 9 bases. The CDR3 loop spans 15 amino acids. Per germline, CDR1 MNHEY and CDR2 SVGAGI. V trimming: 6 bases; J trimming: 4 bases; junction bases outside the gene matches: 4. As DNA, the CDR3 is TGTGCCAGCAGAAACAGGGGGCCAGGGGCCAACGTCCTGACTTTC. This sequence encodes CASRNRGPGANVLTF.

V and J are TRBV9 and TRBJ2-5; D not certain. The CDR3 runs 13 residues. Between the trimmed V and J ends, which lost 4 bases and 1 base, there was a span of 8 bases. The V gene's germline CDR1 is SGDLS and CDR2 YYNGEE. CDR3 region: CASSPLVQETQYF. The DNA of the CDR3 is TGTGCCAGCAGCCCCCTGGTCCAAGAGACCCAGTACTTC.

This clonotype showed up many times. This chain links TRBV24-1 with TRBJ2-1; D not certain. The V gene's germline CDR1 is KGHDR and CDR2 SFDVKD. V shed 2 bases and J shed 12 bases, with 16 bases lying between them. There are 14 residues in the CDR3. DNA for the CDR3: TGTGCCACCAGTGATTCCCCGAGTTTATGGACGCAGTTCTTC. Its protein product is CATSDSPSLWTQFF.

This clonotype has just a few counts. The genes are TRBV29-1 and TRBJ2-5; weak D call: TRBD2 (5 bases). The CDR3 contains 11 residues. Germline lookup yields CDR1 SQVTM and CDR2 ANQGSEA. V dropped 6 bases and J dropped 5 bases, with 10 bases sitting between them. The CDR3 nucleotides read TGCAGCGTGTCCCGAGGGGAGACCCAGTACTTC. This encodes CSVSRGETQYF. Full variable domain (missing parts from reference TRBV29-1 and TRBJ2-5): SAVISQKPSRDICQRGTSLTIQCQVDSQVTMMFWYRQQPGQSLTLIATANQGSEATYESGFVIDKFPISRPNLTFSTLTVSNMSPEDSSIYLCSVSRGETQYFGPGTRLLVL.

This rearrangement joins TRBV25-1 to TRBJ2-5, with D hard to call. V lost 1 base, J lost 4 bases, and 13 bases lay in between. The CDR3 contains 15 residues. Germline CDR1 is MGHDK and CDR2 is SYGVNS. The CDR3 nucleotides are TGTGCCAGCAGTGAATCTAGTCCCGGGCGAGAGACCCAGTACTTC. Translating it yields CASSESSPGRETQYF.

Only a few counts were recorded for this clonotype. The rearrangement joins TRBV2 to TRBJ1-2, with 8 bases matching TRBD1. Germline V gene sequence: CDR1 SNHLY, CDR2 FYNNEI. V trimming: 0 bases; J trimming: 7 bases; junction bases outside the gene matches: 4. The CDR3 is made up of 14 amino acids. CDR3 amino acids: CASSEAPGGGGYTF. The CDR3 coding sequence is TGTGCCAGCAGTGAAGCGCCAGGGGGCGGTGGCTACACCTTC.

CDR3 coding DNA: TGTGCCACCAGCACGGGCGGGGAAGGGCTAAGCGAGCAGTACTTC. It specifies CATSTGGEGLSEQYF. The chain has TRBV15 and TRBJ2-7; the D gene is possibly TRBD2 (6 bases). This CDR3 has 15 amino acids. The V end lost 4 bases, the J end lost 6 bases, and 19 bases lay between the germline ends. Germline V gene sequence: CDR1 LNHNV, CDR2 YYDKDF (reference sequence). The variable domain in full, with the rest retrieved from reference TRBV15 and TRBJ2-7, is DAMVIQNPRYQVTQFGKPVTLSCSQTLNHNVMYWYQQKSSQAPKLLFHYYDKDFNNEADTPDNFQSRRPNTSFCFLDIRSPGLGDTAMYLCATSTGGEGLSEQYFGPGTRLTVT.

This clonotype has only a few counts. The chain links TRBV12-3 or TRBV12-4 to TRBJ2-7, with D possibly being TRBD2 (6 bases). V lost 6 bases and J lost 2, with 17 bases in between. The CDR3 sequence is 15 residues long. This CDR3 reads CASSMGGQGTYEQYF. The CDR3 nucleotides are TGTGCCAGCAGCATGGGGGGTCAGGGAACCTACGAGCAGTACTTC.

In this sample, this clonotype turned up a few times. In nucleotides, the CDR3 is TGTGCCAGCAGCAGCCCCGGGTCCAGCACAGATACGCAGTATTTT. It is translated as CASSSPGSSTDTQYF. The rearrangement uses TRBV7-2 and TRBJ2-3; D is unclear. Germline CDR1 is SGHTA and CDR2 is FQGNSA. Trimming shortened V by 5 bases and J by 0 bases, and 12 bases separated the two germline ends. There are 15 residues in the CDR3.

This chain uses TRBV19 with TRBJ1-3; 8 bases agree with TRBD1. The CDR3 sequence is 15 residues long. Germline values: CDR1 LNHDA, CDR2 SQIVND (reference sequence). V gave up 5 bases and J gave up 3 bases; unmatched junction bases: 6. The CDR3 loop is CASSPTDRDGNTIYF. CDR3 DNA sequence: TGTGCCAGTAGTCCGACGGACAGGGATGGAAACACCATATATTTT.

This clonotype has just a few counts. This chain uses TRBV6-6 with TRBJ1-6; D gene unclear. Trimming took off 6 bases at V and 5 bases at J, with 2 bases between the two ends. Per germline, CDR1 MNHNY and CDR2 SVGAGI (reference sequence). The CDR3 length is 11 residues. The chain's CDR3 is CASRDNSPLHF. The CDR3 DNA is TGTGCCAGCAGGGATAATTCACCCCTCCACTTT.

This clonotype was detected only a few times. This chain connects TRBV20-1 to TRBJ2-7; 9 bases match TRBD1. This CDR3 has 14 residues. Trimming cost V 5 bases and J 3 bases; bases outside gene matches: 8. Germline V gene data show CDR1 as DFQATT and CDR2 as SNEGSKA (reference sequence). CDR3 coding DNA: TGCAGTGCTGGACGACAGGGGGGTAACTACGAGCAGTACTTC. It codes for CSAGRQGGNYEQYF.

This clonotype was seen ten or more times. The V call is TRBV7-3, the J call TRBJ1-1; D not resolved. The V end was cut by 2 bases, the J end by 4 bases, with 20 bases between. The CDR3 extends over 17 amino acids. Germline CDR1 and CDR2: SGHTA and FQGTGA. The CDR3 DNA sequence: TGTGCCAGCAGCTTAGAAGGGAACTATCACCGAACCACTGAAGCTTTCTTT. Translation: CASSLEGNYHRTTEAFF.

A few counts support this clonotype. This chain connects TRBV7-2 to TRBJ1-2; a weak D match, TRBD1 (5 bases). Germline V gene data show CDR1 as SGHTA and CDR2 as FQGNSA. CDR3 size: 13 residues. Trimming took 4 bases from V and 7 from J, leaving 13 bases between them. The CDR3 region has the DNA TGTGCCAGCAGCTCCGAGACAGTCGGTGGCTACACCTTC. This encodes CASSSETVGGYTF. The whole variable domain, remainder taken from reference TRBV7-2 and TRBJ1-2, is GAGVSQSPSNKVTEKGKDVELRCDPISGHTALYWYRQSLGQGLEFLIYFQGNSAPDKSGLPSDRFSAERTGGSVSTLTIQRTQQEDSAVYLCASSSETVGGYTFGSGTRLTVV.

At least ten counts were recorded for this clonotype. The V gene is TRBV5-1, the J gene TRBJ2-2; TRBD2 matches 8 bases. J gave up 2 bases and V 6 bases, and 6 bases lay outside the gene matches. The CDR3 contains 15 residues. Germline values: CDR1 SGHRS, CDR2 YFSETQ. The chain's CDR3 is CASNGGDINTGELFF. In nucleotides, the CDR3 is TGCGCCAGCAACGGGGGGGACATAAACACCGGGGAGCTGTTTTTT.

This chain uses TRBV6-5 with TRBJ2-1, with D tentatively TRBD1 (5 bases). Germline CDR1 reads MNHEY; CDR2 reads SVGAGI. V was clipped by 1 base and J by 2 bases, with 9 bases between them. This CDR3 contains 15 residues. The CDR3 sequence is CASSYWGGPYNEQFF. The CDR3 DNA is TGTGCCAGCAGTTACTGGGGCGGACCCTACAATGAGCAGTTCTTC.

This clonotype was picked up a small number of times. CDR3 bases: TGTGCCAGCAGCCAAGGTTCTAGCGGGGGTTTCACAGATACGCAGTATTTT. It encodes CASSQGSSGGFTDTQYF. This chain uses TRBV4-2 with TRBJ2-3; 10 bases are shared with TRBD2. CDR1 LGHNA and CDR2 YNFKEQ come from the germline V gene. The CDR3 is 17 residues long. Trimming at V came to 1 base and at J to 2 bases, leaving 6 bases not matched to a gene.

The chain's CDR3 is CASSLEVWGVPGYTF. CDR3 DNA: TGTGCCAGCAGCTTAGAAGTTTGGGGAGTCCCTGGCTACACCTTC. The genes are TRBV7-2 and TRBJ1-2; D is unresolved. Germline V gene lookup returns CDR1 SGHTA and CDR2 FQGNSA. The CDR3 extends over 15 amino acids. Deletions cut 1 base from V and 7 bases from J, with 16 bases between.

V gene TRBV24-1 combines with J gene TRBJ2-1, with D possibly being TRBD1 (5 bases). The germline V gene encodes CDR1 KGHDR and CDR2 SFDVKD. Trimming shortened V by 3 bases and J by 6 bases, and 11 bases separated the two germline ends. This CDR3 has 14 amino acids. Here the CDR3 DNA reads TGTGCCACCAGTGATCCCAAGGACATCAATGAGCAGTTCTTC. The encoded protein is CATSDPKDINEQFF.

This clonotype has just a few counts. The V call is TRBV7-2, the J call TRBJ1-1, with D hard to call. The CDR3 is 13 residues long. The ends were cut back, 4 bases at V and 6 bases at J, with 12 bases in the middle. CDR1 SGHTA and CDR2 FQGNSA come from the germline V gene. DNA for the CDR3: TGTGCCAGCAGCTGGGATCTCACAGCTGAAGCTTTCTTT. Translated, it gives CASSWDLTAEAFF.

This clonotype was observed a few times. The rearrangement joins TRBV6-6 to TRBJ2-3; either TRBD1 or TRBD2 may supply D (6 bases each). The CDR3 consists of 15 residues. The germline V gene encodes CDR1 MNHNY and CDR2 SVGAGI (reference sequence). V was trimmed by 8 bases and J by 7 bases, leaving 22 bases between them. The CDR3 spells CASLVSGALPHTQYF. CDR3 DNA: TGTGCCAGCTTGGTATCGGGGGCCCTCCCACATACGCAGTATTTT.

The CDR3 DNA follows: TGTGCCAGCAGCCAAGCGGGGACTAGGTCCCACGAGCAGTACTTC. Its protein is CASSQAGTRSHEQYF. The rearrangement joins TRBV4-2 to TRBJ2-7; 8 bases are a match to TRBD2. The CDR3 contains 15 residues. V was clipped by 1 base and J by 5 bases; unmatched bases: 7. Germline CDR1 LGHNA, CDR2 YNFKEQ.

Details on this clonotype: One junction end does not reproduce the germline sequence, and a read error may be involved. V is TRBV9 and J is TRBJ1-3; the D is unclear. The germline gives CDR1 SGDLS, CDR2 YYNGEE. This CDR3 spans 15 amino acids. This chain's CDR3 is CASSVATARGSTLYF. The CDR3 DNA reads as TGTGCCAGCAGCGTAGCTACGGCCAGAGGGTCCACCTTATATTTT.

This clonotype was observed a few times. The chain has TRBV25-1 and TRBJ2-7; 7 nucleotides align to TRBD1. The CDR3 is 16 residues long. J gave up 2 bases and V 1 base, and 8 bases lay outside the gene matches. Germline loops: CDR1 MGHDK, CDR2 SYGVNS. CDR3 in amino acids: CASSEFCPGTAYEQYV. The CDR3 nucleotides are TGTGCCAGCAGTGAATTTTGTCCAGGGACAGCCTACGAGCAGTACGTC.

This chain joins TRBV12-3 or TRBV12-4 and TRBJ2-7, with 10 bases matching TRBD1. The CDR3 is 14 amino acids. With V trimmed by 6 bases and J by 3 bases, 5 bases remained unmatched. The CDR3 DNA reads TGTGCCAGCAGCTGGGACAGGGGAGACTACGAGCAGTACGTC. It yields the protein CASSWDRGDYEQYV.

This clonotype was seen only a few times. This rearrangement joins TRBV5-1 to TRBJ2-5, with a tentative D call TRBD2 (6 bases). The CDR3 contains 14 residues. The germline V gene encodes CDR1 SGHRS and CDR2 YFSETQ. V lost 0 bases and J 1 base, leaving 7 bases between the germline ends. The CDR3 loop reads CASSLGGVQETQYF. CDR3 nucleotides: TGCGCCAGCAGCTTGGGGGGGGTCCAAGAGACCCAGTACTTC.

V and J are TRBV7-2 and TRBJ1-3; a weak D match, TRBD1 (5 bases). V dropped 5 bases and J dropped 1 base, with 12 bases sitting between them. The CDR3 is 15 amino acids. Germline lookup yields CDR1 SGHTA and CDR2 FQGNSA. The CDR3 protein is CASSQGSISGNTIYF. The CDR3 nucleotides are TGTGCCAGCAGCCAGGGATCCATATCTGGAAACACCATATATTTT. Based on the CDR3 plus reference TRBV7-2 and TRBJ1-3, the full variable domain is GAGVSQSPSNKVTEKGKDVELRCDPISGHTALYWYRQSLGQGLEFLIYFQGNSAPDKSGLPSDRFSAERTGGSVSTLTIQRTQQEDSAVYLCASSQGSISGNTIYFGEGSWLTVV.

This chain joins TRBV9 and TRBJ2-3, with 9 bases identical to TRBD2. The CDR3 covers 15 residues. The trim removed 2 bases at V and 5 bases at J, leaving 6 bases unmatched. Germline values: CDR1 SGDLS, CDR2 YYNGEE. The CDR3 DNA follows: TGTGCCAGCAGCGTGAGCGGGGGGAACAAAGATACGCAGTATTTT. It translates to CASSVSGGNKDTQYF.